Presented here are 16 T cell receptor beta chains from one specimen sequenced in a study of OX40 agonist ivuxolimab in advanced cancers. TCRdb's copy holds only in-frame clones and misses some; the assay was immunoSEQ multiplex PCR. The table records roughly 58,000 clones, roughly nine tenths of them present only once. The sequences come from CD4+ or CD8+ T cells sorted from blood, collected in a trial of the OX40 agonist ivuxolimab. Receptors were obtained from an adult with an advanced solid tumor such as melanoma, head and neck, liver or kidney cancer.

The chain carries TRBV6-1 and TRBJ1-2; TRBD1 matches at 7 bases. V was clipped by 2 bases and J by 4 bases; unmatched bases: 10. Germline V CDR1 and CDR2: MNHNS, SASEGT. This CDR3 has 16 residues. CDR3 DNA: TGTGCCAGCAGTGAAAGGGGGGGCAGGGGGATCTATGGCTACACCTTC. This encodes CASSERGGRGIYGYTF.

This chain links TRBV9 with TRBJ2-7, with D possibly matching TRBD2 (6 bases). Trimming removed 3 bases at V and 6 bases at J, with 16 bases between. This CDR3 has 14 residues. Per the germline V gene, CDR1 is SGDLS and CDR2 is YYNGEE. The CDR3 DNA sequence: TGTGCCAGCAGCGCCCGGGACCCCGGGGGCGAGCAGTACTTC. Amino acid sequence: CASSARDPGGEQYF.

The chain employs TRBV28 and TRBJ1-5; a possible D gene is TRBD1 (5 bases). This CDR3 region has 16 residues. Germline V gene lookup returns CDR1 MDHEN and CDR2 SYDVKM. The V end lost 4 bases, the J end lost 2 bases, and 15 bases lay between the germline ends. CDR3 DNA: TGTGCCAGCAGTTCCTGGGGCCCGGGGGGCAATCAGCCCCAGCATTTT. This codes for CASSSWGPGGNQPQHF.

V usage is TRBV29-1 and J usage is TRBJ2-5; D gene ambiguous. V lost 3 bases and J 0 bases, leaving 8 bases between the germline ends. The CDR3 covers 13 residues. Germline CDR1 reads SQVTM; CDR2 reads ANQGSEA. CDR3 nucleotide sequence: TGCAGCGTTGACGGACGGTACCAAGAGACCCAGTACTTC. Translated: CSVDGRYQETQYF. Full variable domain (missing parts from reference TRBV29-1 and TRBJ2-5): SAVISQKPSRDICQRGTSLTIQCQVDSQVTMMFWYRQQPGQSLTLIATANQGSEATYESGFVIDKFPISRPNLTFSTLTVSNMSPEDSSIYLCSVDGRYQETQYFGPGTRLLVL.

This chain connects TRBV6-1 to TRBJ2-7; 7 bases are a match to TRBD1. CDR1 is MNHNS, CDR2 SASEGT, per germline. CDR3 length: 14 residues. The V segment lost 6 bases and the J segment 2 bases; nucleotides outside the gene matches: 7. The CDR3: CASSRDSAPYEQYF. For the CDR3, the DNA is TGTGCCAGCAGCCGGGACAGTGCCCCCTACGAGCAGTACTTC.

This clone has a single count. The chain couples TRBV5-3 to TRBJ2-3; D call uncertain. TRBV5-3 is assigned to the ORF class and has an uncertain function. V gave up 1 base and J gave up 1 base, with 4 bases separating them. The CDR3 spans 13 residues. The CDR3 here is CARSLLGTDTQYF. The CDR3 DNA follows: TGTGCCAGAAGCTTGCTGGGCACAGATACGCAGTATTTT.

The V call is TRBV5-4, the J call TRBJ2-2; the D gene is possibly TRBD1 (5 bases). The CDR3 runs 15 residues. V gave up 2 bases and J gave up 2 bases, with 10 bases separating them. Looked up from germline, CDR1 is SGHNT and CDR2 is YYREEE (reference sequence). CDR3 sequence: CASSFQGANTGELFF. CDR3 DNA sequence: TGTGCCAGCAGCTTTCAAGGGGCCAACACCGGGGAGCTGTTTTTT.

The chain carries TRBV6-5 and TRBJ1-3, with D possibly being TRBD1 (5 bases). The CDR3 spans 15 residues. Trimming removed 6 bases at V and 1 base at J, with 13 bases between. Germline V CDR1 and CDR2: MNHEY, SVGAGI. CDR3 nucleotide sequence: TGTGCCAGCAGAGGGATGGGGGGATCTGGAAACACCATATATTTT. Protein: CASRGMGGSGNTIYF.

This clone has a handful of counts. V and J are TRBV29-1 and TRBJ1-1; the D gene is possibly TRBD1 (6 bases). This CDR3 region has 13 residues. With 2 bases removed from V and 4 bases from J, the gap between germline ends came to 11 bases. Germline loops: CDR1 SQVTM, CDR2 ANQGSEA. The CDR3: CSVERTAGTEAFF. For the CDR3, the DNA is TGCAGCGTTGAACGGACAGCCGGCACTGAAGCTTTCTTT.

V gene TRBV18 combines with J gene TRBJ1-1; 7 bases match TRBD1. Germline CDR1 reads KGHSH; CDR2 reads LQKENI. After removal of 3 bases from V and 7 bases from J, the junction contained 11 bases not matched to a gene. This CDR3 comprises 15 residues. This CDR3 is CASSPQATGTVEAFF. CDR3 nucleotide sequence: TGTGCCAGCTCACCGCAGGCGACAGGGACTGTTGAAGCTTTCTTT.

This clone was detected once. The V gene is TRBV6-5, the J gene TRBJ2-5; D possibly corresponds to TRBD1 (6 bases). Trimming pared 2 bases from V and 2 bases from J, leaving 12 bases between. Germline CDR1 and CDR2: MNHEY and SVGAGI. There are 15 residues in the CDR3. The CDR3 loop reads CASSYPGQGQETQYF. CDR3 in DNA: TGTGCCAGCAGTTACCCCGGCCAGGGGCAAGAGACCCAGTACTTC.

The V gene is TRBV9, the J gene TRBJ2-5, with 10 bases lining up with TRBD2. The V gene end was trimmed by 2 bases and the J gene end by 1 base; junction bases not matched to a gene: 14. The CDR3 covers 19 residues. Germline CDR1 and CDR2: SGDLS and YYNGEE. The chain's CDR3 is CASSVGNVVAGGGQETQYF. The CDR3 DNA is TGTGCCAGCAGCGTTGGTAACGTGGTAGCGGGAGGCGGCCAAGAGACCCAGTACTTC. The variable domain in full, with the rest retrieved from reference TRBV9 and TRBJ2-5, is DSGVTQTPKHLITATGQRVTLRCSPRSGDLSVYWYQQSLDQGLQFLIQYYNGEERAKGNILERFSAQQFPDLHSELNLSSLELGDSALYFCASSVGNVVAGGGQETQYFGPGTRLLVL.

This clone was observed a handful of times. The chain couples TRBV6-6 to TRBJ1-5; D is unresolved. In germline, CDR1 is MNHNY, CDR2 SVGAGI (reference sequence). This CDR3 region has 12 residues. Trimming pared 8 bases from V and 6 bases from J, leaving 11 bases between. Here the CDR3 DNA reads TGTGCCAGCTCGCAGCCTAGTCAGCCCCAGCATTTT. Its translation: CASSQPSQPQHF.

The V and J genes are TRBV6-5 and TRBJ1-1; no firm D call. With 0 bases removed from V and 4 bases from J, the gap between germline ends came to 15 bases. Germline assignment: CDR1 MNHEY and CDR2 SVGAGI. The CDR3 contains 16 residues. The CDR3 loop reads CASSYSSGRLSTEAFF. CDR3 coding DNA: TGTGCCAGCAGTTACTCGTCTGGGAGGTTGAGCACTGAAGCTTTCTTT.

The J gene is TRBJ2-1, the V gene TRBV19; 9 bases agree with TRBD1. Germline CDR1 and CDR2: LNHDA and SQIVND (reference sequence). The CDR3 runs to 13 residues. Trimming took 7 bases from V and 8 from J; bases not matched to a gene: 6. The CDR3 spells CASMDRGLYEQFF. CDR3 DNA sequence: TGTGCCAGTATGGACAGGGGTCTTTATGAGCAGTTCTTC.

This clone was counted a single time. J is TRBJ2-3 and V is TRBV5-1; 8 bases fit TRBD1. V was pared by 0 bases and J by 5 bases, with 8 bases of the junction left unmatched. Germline CDR1 SGHRS, CDR2 YFSETQ. CDR3 length: 16 residues. This CDR3 is CASSLGTGLPQDTQYF. CDR3 sequence (DNA): TGCGCCAGCAGCTTGGGGACAGGGTTGCCTCAAGATACGCAGTATTTT.